This T cell receptor beta chain was found in a study of OX40 agonist ivuxolimab in advanced cancers. Overall study context: Antecedent anti-PD-1, anti-PD-L1 or anti-CTLA-4 therapy was permissible, with approximately 44% having received some. Patients achieving partial responses numbered three: one hepatocellular carcinoma case and two cutaneous melanoma cases.

The CDR3 extends over 13 amino acids. Germline V gene data show CDR1 as SNHLY and CDR2 as FYNNEI. V dropped 1 base and J dropped 4 bases, with 6 bases sitting between them. Repertoires were generated with immunoSEQ multiplex PCR, while TCRdb's copy carries only in-frame clones and drops some. This table holds more than 65,000 clones, 85% found once. With autoimmune disease history or systemic immunosuppression, patients were excluded. This clonotype was obtained from an adult with an advanced solid tumor such as melanoma, head and neck, liver or kidney cancer. The chain recombines TRBV2 with TRBJ2-3, with D perhaps matching TRBD1 (6 bases). The starting material was CD4+ or CD8+ T cells sorted from blood, obtained in a trial of the OX40 agonist ivuxolimab. CDR3 region: CASSEGQADTQYF. The CDR3 DNA sequence: TGTGCCAGCAGTGAAGGACAGGCAGATACGCAGTATTTT.